A selection of T cell receptor beta chains follows, all from one sample in a study of early T cells in non-severe SARS-CoV-2 infection. In TCRdb, the 5' RACE reads were re-called with MiXCR into one record per CDR3 protein. This sample has fewer than 40,000 distinct CDR3 sequences, with under 7.5% found just once. Sequenced input: whole blood. All receptors derive from an adult who was a healthcare worker with PCR-confirmed SARS-CoV-2 infection or an uninfected control (not recorded which). The CDR3 runs from the conserved cysteine through the conserved F or W. D genes are given only for firm matches. Clone sizes are given selectively: once, few, many, or a class where the clone is expanded.

cdr3_aa: CASSLGTDQETQYF
cdr3_nt: TGTGCCAGCAGCTTGGGGACAGACCAAGAGACCCAGTACTTC
j_call: TRBJ2-5
clone_size: many
d_call: -
v_call: TRBV5-5

cdr3_aa: CSVPGRSWQFF
cdr3_nt: TGCAGCGTCCCTGGACGGAGCTGGCAGTTCTTC
j_call: TRBJ2-1
clone_size: many
d_call: -
v_call: TRBV29-1

cdr3_aa: CSAKGHSSYNEQFF
cdr3_nt: TGCAGTGCTAAGGGTCATAGCTCCTACAATGAGCAGTTCTTC
j_call: TRBJ2-1
clone_size: -
d_call: -
v_call: TRBV20-1

cdr3_aa: CASSRGLAGRYNEQFF
cdr3_nt: TGCGCCAGCAGCCGCGGACTAGCGGGACGCTACAATGAGCAGTTCTTC
j_call: TRBJ2-1
clone_size: -
d_call: TRBD2
v_call: TRBV4-1

cdr3_aa: CAWRAPGSASRVTQYF
cdr3_nt: TGTGCCTGGAGAGCCCCAGGGTCAGCGTCCCGTGTGACCCAGTACTTC
j_call: TRBJ2-5
clone_size: many
d_call: -
v_call: TRBV30

cdr3_aa: CASSQQGLNNEQFF
cdr3_nt: TGTGCCAGCAGCCAACAGGGGCTTAACAATGAGCAGTTCTTC
j_call: TRBJ2-1
clone_size: -
d_call: TRBD1
v_call: TRBV7-3

cdr3_aa: CASRRGGGSGANVLTF
cdr3_nt: TGTGCCAGCAGGAGGGGCGGCGGGTCTGGGGCCAACGTCCTGACTTTC
j_call: TRBJ2-6
clone_size: many
d_call: -
v_call: TRBV5-5

cdr3_aa: CASSQWSSQETQYF
cdr3_nt: TGTGCCAGCAGCCAATGGTCTAGCCAAGAGACCCAGTACTTC
j_call: TRBJ2-5
clone_size: few
d_call: -
v_call: TRBV14

cdr3_aa: CASSQGSNYGYTF
cdr3_nt: TGTGCCAGCAGCCAAGGAAGTAACTATGGCTACACCTTC
j_call: TRBJ1-2
clone_size: few
d_call: -
v_call: TRBV16

cdr3_aa: CASSADRLVEAFF
cdr3_nt: TGTGCCAGCAGTGCGGACAGGTTAGTGGAAGCTTTCTTT
j_call: TRBJ1-1
clone_size: many
d_call: TRBD1
v_call: TRBV6-5

cdr3_aa: CASSIRDTTYEQYF
cdr3_nt: TGTGCCAGTAGTATACGGGACACCACCTACGAGCAGTACTTC
j_call: TRBJ2-7
clone_size: few
d_call: -
v_call: TRBV19

cdr3_aa: CSGSTVRAGSSEQYF
cdr3_nt: TGCAGCGGTAGCACGGTCAGGGCGGGGAGTTCCGAGCAGTACTTC
j_call: TRBJ2-7
clone_size: once
d_call: -
v_call: TRBV29-1

cdr3_aa: CASRTWTVYGYTF
cdr3_nt: TGTGCCAGCAGAACCTGGACAGTTTATGGCTACACCTTC
j_call: TRBJ1-2
clone_size: many
d_call: -
v_call: TRBV6-2/TRBV6-3

cdr3_aa: CASSLSVDRGRVDYEKLFF
cdr3_nt: TGTGCCAGCAGCTTATCAGTGGACAGGGGGCGCGTAGATTACGAAAAACTGTTTTTT
j_call: TRBJ1-4
clone_size: many
d_call: TRBD1
v_call: TRBV7-9

cdr3_aa: CASSLGRLAQGVYEQYF
cdr3_nt: TGCGCCAGCAGCTTGGGCCGACTAGCCCAAGGCGTCTACGAGCAGTACTTC
j_call: TRBJ2-7
clone_size: many
d_call: TRBD2
v_call: TRBV5-1

cdr3_aa: CASSLVGQTYEQYF
cdr3_nt: TGTGCCAGCAGCTTGGTGGGACAGACCTACGAGCAGTACTTC
j_call: TRBJ2-7
clone_size: many
d_call: TRBD1
v_call: TRBV5-6

cdr3_aa: CSATLGVGAGYTF
cdr3_nt: TGCAGTGCTACTCTGGGGGTTGGCGCTGGCTACACCTTC
j_call: TRBJ1-2
clone_size: many
d_call: -
v_call: TRBV20-1

cdr3_aa: CSASVSAGNTIYF
cdr3_nt: TGCAGTGCTAGTGTAAGCGCTGGAAACACCATATATTTT
j_call: TRBJ1-3
clone_size: many
d_call: -
v_call: TRBV20-1

cdr3_aa: CASSLADIGGGYTF
cdr3_nt: TGTGCCAGCAGCTTAGCGGACATCGGTGGTGGCTACACCTTC
j_call: TRBJ1-2
clone_size: few
d_call: -
v_call: TRBV7-9

cdr3_aa: CASSQDSQSVYGYTF
cdr3_nt: TGCGCCAGCAGCCAAGACTCCCAGTCCGTCTATGGCTACACCTTC
j_call: TRBJ1-2
clone_size: many
d_call: -
v_call: TRBV4-3

cdr3_aa: CASSSGTRELFF
cdr3_nt: TGTGCCAGCAGCTCCGGGACAAGGGAGCTGTTTTTT
j_call: TRBJ2-2
clone_size: few
d_call: -
v_call: TRBV7-9

cdr3_aa: CAISESLDIYEQYF
cdr3_nt: TGTGCCATCAGTGAGTCCCTCGACATCTACGAGCAGTACTTC
j_call: TRBJ2-7
clone_size: many
d_call: -
v_call: TRBV10-3

cdr3_aa: CSGQGAETQYF
cdr3_nt: TGCAGCGGACAGGGGGCCGAGACCCAGTACTTC
j_call: TRBJ2-5
clone_size: -
d_call: TRBD1
v_call: TRBV29-1

cdr3_aa: CASSLWTQETQYF
cdr3_nt: TGCGCCAGCAGCTTGTGGACGCAAGAGACCCAGTACTTC
j_call: TRBJ2-5
clone_size: many
d_call: -
v_call: TRBV5-1

cdr3_aa: CATSAIYEQYF
cdr3_nt: TGTGCCACCAGTGCTATCTACGAGCAGTACTTC
j_call: TRBJ2-7
clone_size: many
d_call: -
v_call: TRBV24-1

cdr3_aa: CASSKGLAVSSYNEQFF
cdr3_nt: TGTGCCAGCAGCAAGGGACTAGCGGTAAGCTCCTACAATGAGCAGTTCTTC
j_call: TRBJ2-1
clone_size: few
d_call: TRBD2
v_call: TRBV6-4

cdr3_aa: CASSQGQSRTDTQYF
cdr3_nt: TGTGCCAGCAGCCAGGGACAGTCCCGCACAGATACGCAGTATTTT
j_call: TRBJ2-3
clone_size: many
d_call: TRBD1
v_call: TRBV7-6

cdr3_aa: CASSPDRTSTDTQYF
cdr3_nt: TGTGCCAGCTCACCGGACAGGACAAGCACAGATACGCAGTATTTT
j_call: TRBJ2-3
clone_size: -
d_call: TRBD1
v_call: TRBV18

cdr3_aa: CASSTGTSGTDTQYF
cdr3_nt: TGTGCCAGCAGCACCGGGACTAGTGGCACAGATACGCAGTATTTT
j_call: TRBJ2-3
clone_size: many
d_call: TRBD2
v_call: TRBV5-6

cdr3_aa: CASSSPGLYEQYF
cdr3_nt: TGTGCCAGCAGCTCGCCAGGGCTATACGAGCAGTACTTC
j_call: TRBJ2-7
clone_size: many
d_call: -
v_call: TRBV28

cdr3_aa: CATTSANEQFF
cdr3_nt: TGTGCCACCACCTCAGCCAATGAGCAGTTCTTC
j_call: TRBJ2-1
clone_size: many
d_call: -
v_call: TRBV24-1

cdr3_aa: CASTLSLGDTQYF
cdr3_nt: TGTGCCAGCACTTTGTCCCTGGGGGATACGCAGTATTTT
j_call: TRBJ2-3
clone_size: many
d_call: -
v_call: TRBV27

cdr3_aa: CARSPGPLDTQYF
cdr3_nt: TGTGCCAGGTCTCCGGGTCCTTTGGATACGCAGTATTTT
j_call: TRBJ2-3
clone_size: many
d_call: -
v_call: TRBV2

cdr3_aa: CATSDLTSGTNNEQFF
cdr3_nt: TGTGCCACCAGTGATTTGACTAGCGGGACGAACAATGAGCAGTTCTTC
j_call: TRBJ2-1
clone_size: many
d_call: TRBD2
v_call: TRBV24-1

cdr3_aa: CASSDEALTGMGNTGELFF
cdr3_nt: TGCGCCAGCAGCGATGAGGCGCTGACAGGGATGGGGAACACCGGGGAGCTGTTTTTT
j_call: TRBJ2-2
clone_size: many
d_call: TRBD1
v_call: TRBV4-3

cdr3_aa: CAISGTGGGGASYEQYF
cdr3_nt: TGTGCCATCAGTGGGACCGGTGGTGGGGGGGCTTCCTACGAGCAGTACTTC
j_call: TRBJ2-7
clone_size: many
d_call: -
v_call: TRBV10-3

cdr3_aa: CSARDTRDHEAFF
cdr3_nt: TGCAGTGCTAGGGATACGCGGGACCATGAAGCTTTCTTT
j_call: TRBJ1-1
clone_size: -
d_call: -
v_call: TRBV20-1

cdr3_aa: CASSQGGGRRFQETQYF
cdr3_nt: TGCGCCAGCAGCCAGGGAGGGGGCAGACGATTTCAAGAGACCCAGTACTTC
j_call: TRBJ2-5
clone_size: -
d_call: -
v_call: TRBV4-1

cdr3_aa: CASSPSFEPAETQYF
cdr3_nt: TGTGCCAGCAGCCCAAGCTTCGAGCCTGCGGAGACCCAGTACTTC
j_call: TRBJ2-5
clone_size: -
d_call: -
v_call: TRBV7-9

cdr3_aa: CASRGQGAGYGYTF
cdr3_nt: TGTGCCAGCAGAGGACAGGGGGCGGGCTATGGCTACACCTTC
j_call: TRBJ1-2
clone_size: many
d_call: TRBD1
v_call: TRBV6-5

cdr3_aa: CASSTGGDRAATDTQYF
cdr3_nt: TGTGCCAGCAGCACCGGAGGGGATAGGGCTGCCACAGATACGCAGTATTTT
j_call: TRBJ2-3
clone_size: few
d_call: -
v_call: TRBV28

cdr3_aa: CASSLLQYNLAGGPGEQYF
cdr3_nt: TGTGCCAGCAGTCTCCTCCAATATAATCTAGCGGGAGGGCCGGGCGAGCAGTACTTC
j_call: TRBJ2-7
clone_size: many
d_call: TRBD2
v_call: TRBV28

cdr3_aa: CASSMPGRHEKLFF
cdr3_nt: TGTGCCAGCAGCATGCCCGGGCGGCATGAAAAACTGTTTTTT
j_call: TRBJ1-4
clone_size: many
d_call: -
v_call: TRBV9

cdr3_aa: CSARVPGGRATEAFF
cdr3_nt: TGCAGTGCTAGAGTCCCCGGGGGAAGGGCCACTGAAGCTTTCTTT
j_call: TRBJ1-1
clone_size: many
d_call: -
v_call: TRBV20-1

cdr3_aa: CASRRGGEQYF
cdr3_nt: TGTGCCAGCAGACGAGGGGGCGAGCAGTACTTC
j_call: TRBJ2-7
clone_size: -
d_call: -
v_call: TRBV6-5

cdr3_aa: CSASGTGADTQYF
cdr3_nt: TGCAGTGCCTCCGGGACAGGGGCAGATACGCAGTATTTT
j_call: TRBJ2-3
clone_size: many
d_call: TRBD1
v_call: TRBV20-1

cdr3_aa: CASSIDLEQYF
cdr3_nt: TGTGCCAGCAGCATAGATTTGGAGCAGTACTTC
j_call: TRBJ2-7
clone_size: few
d_call: -
v_call: TRBV5-6

cdr3_aa: CSVEGLGETQYF
cdr3_nt: TGCAGCGTTGAAGGACTAGGAGAGACCCAGTACTTC
j_call: TRBJ2-5
clone_size: many
d_call: -
v_call: TRBV29-1

cdr3_aa: CASSPERVPGLNTGELFF
cdr3_nt: TGTGCCAGCAGCCCAGAGCGAGTACCGGGACTCAACACCGGGGAGCTGTTTTTT
j_call: TRBJ2-2
clone_size: -
d_call: -
v_call: TRBV14

cdr3_aa: CASSHPTRQRNTIYF
cdr3_nt: TGTGCCAGCAGCCATCCGACCCGGCAGAGAAACACCATATATTTT
j_call: TRBJ1-3
clone_size: few
d_call: -
v_call: TRBV5-5